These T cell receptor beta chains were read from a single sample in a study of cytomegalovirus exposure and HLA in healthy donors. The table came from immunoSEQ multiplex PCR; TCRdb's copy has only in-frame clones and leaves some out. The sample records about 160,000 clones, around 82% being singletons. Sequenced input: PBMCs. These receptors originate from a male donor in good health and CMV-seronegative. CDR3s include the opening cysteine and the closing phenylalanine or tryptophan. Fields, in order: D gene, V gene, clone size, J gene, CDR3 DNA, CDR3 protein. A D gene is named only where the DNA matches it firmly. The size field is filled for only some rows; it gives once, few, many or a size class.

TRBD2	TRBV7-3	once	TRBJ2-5	TGTGCCAGCAGCTCCAGACTAGCGGGAAAAGGAGAGACCCAGTACTTC	CASSSRLAGKGETQYF
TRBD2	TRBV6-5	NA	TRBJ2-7	TGTGCCAGCAGTTACAGTAGCGGGGGCTCCTACGAGCAGTACTTC	CASSYSSGGSYEQYF
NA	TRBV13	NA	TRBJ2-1	TGTGCCAGCAGCTTAGTCAGGACAATGCTAAATGAGCAGTTCTTC	CASSLVRTMLNEQFF
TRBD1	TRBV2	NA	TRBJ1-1	TGTGCCAGCAGTGATAGGGCAGGGGGAACTGAAGCTTTCTTT	CASSDRAGGTEAFF
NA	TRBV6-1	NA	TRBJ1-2	TGTGCCAGCAGTGAGTCTTCTGTCGGCTATGGCTACACCTTC	CASSESSVGYGYTF
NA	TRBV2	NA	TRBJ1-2	TGTGCCAGCAGTGAAATTCGCGAGGCGGGGGGCTACACCTTC	CASSEIREAGGYTF
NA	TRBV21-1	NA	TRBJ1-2	TGTGCCAGCAGCAAAGACCAGGGATCCCCACCCACTTGCGGCTACACCTTC	CASSKDQGSPPTCGYTF
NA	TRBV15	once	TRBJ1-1	TGTGCCACCAGCAGAGATGGGGGCGGGGGGACTGAAGCTTTCTTT	CATSRDGGGGTEAFF
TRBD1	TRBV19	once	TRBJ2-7	TGTGCCTGTGAGGACAGGGAAAGCGAGCAGTACTTC	CACEDRESEQYF
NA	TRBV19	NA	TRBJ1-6	TGTGCCAGTAGTCAATACAGCTCCTATAATTCACCCCTCCACTTT	CASSQYSSYNSPLHF
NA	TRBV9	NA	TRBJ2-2	TGTGCCAGCAGCCTTGAACTAGTTTCCGGGGAGCTGTTTTTT	CASSLELVSGELFF
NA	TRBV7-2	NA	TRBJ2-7	TGTGCCAGCAGCTTACAACAGGGAACCTACGAGCAGTACTTC	CASSLQQGTYEQYF
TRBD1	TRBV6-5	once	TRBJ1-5	TGTGCCAGCAGTCGGACAGGGGATCAGCCCCAGCATTTT	CASSRTGDQPQHF
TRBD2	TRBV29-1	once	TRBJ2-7	TGCAGCGGTATATCGGGGGGTACTCGCGAGCAGTACTTC	CSGISGGTREQYF
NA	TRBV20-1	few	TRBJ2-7	TGCAGTGCTAGTCTGTCTTACGAGCAGTACTTC	CSASLSYEQYF
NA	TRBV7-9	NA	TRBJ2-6	TGTTCCAGCAGGGTCAGCTCTGGGGCCAACGTCCTGACTTTC	CSSRVSSGANVLTF
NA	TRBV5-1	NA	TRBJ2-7	TGCGCCAGCGGTCTTGAAGGAGCCTACGAGCAGTACTTC	CASGLEGAYEQYF
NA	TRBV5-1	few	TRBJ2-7	TGCGCCAGCAGCTTGGCCGGCGCGGGGACGTCCACCTACGAGCAGTACTTC	CASSLAGAGTSTYEQYF
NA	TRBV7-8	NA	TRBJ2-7	TGTGCCAGCAGCATACAGGGAGACGGAACGTACGAGCAGTACTTC	CASSIQGDGTYEQYF
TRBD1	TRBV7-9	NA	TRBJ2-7	TGTGCCAGCAGCTTGGGTGGGGACAGGGGGCTCAACGAGCAGTACTTC	CASSLGGDRGLNEQYF
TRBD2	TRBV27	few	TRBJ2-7	TGTGCCAGCAGTTTAACCGGACTAGCATCCTACGAGCAGTACTTC	CASSLTGLASYEQYF
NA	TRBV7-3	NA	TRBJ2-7	TGTGCCAGCAGCCCGAGCGCAGACAGCGCATCCTACGAGCAGTACTTC	CASSPSADSASYEQYF
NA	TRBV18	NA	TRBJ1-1	TGTGCCAGCTCACCAGCAGAACCCGTAGGAGGCACTGAAGCTTTCTTT	CASSPAEPVGGTEAFF
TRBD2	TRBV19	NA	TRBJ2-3	TGTGCCAGTAGTAAGCGGGAGCAGTCAGATACGCAGTATTTT	CASSKREQSDTQYF
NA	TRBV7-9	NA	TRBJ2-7	TGTTCCAGCAGACAAGGGAGCTCCTACGAGCAGTACTTC	CSSRQGSSYEQYF
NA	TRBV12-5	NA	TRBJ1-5	TGTGCTAGTGGTTTGGACAGGGCGAATTCGGGGAATCAGCCCCAGCATTTT	CASGLDRANSGNQPQHF
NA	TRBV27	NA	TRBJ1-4	TGTGCCAGCACCTTCCTAGGGGGGGCTGGCGAAAAACTGTTTTTT	CASTFLGGAGEKLFF
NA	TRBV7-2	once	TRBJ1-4	TGTGCCAGCATTGGACAACCACATGAAAAACTGTTTTTT	CASIGQPHEKLFF
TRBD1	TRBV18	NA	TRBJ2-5	TGTGCCAGCTCAAGAGACAGGGGTACACAAGAGACCCAGTACTTC	CASSRDRGTQETQYF
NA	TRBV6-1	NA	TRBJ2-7	TGTGCCAGCAGTGGGGGCCAAAGCTCCTACGAGCAGTACTTC	CASSGGQSSYEQYF
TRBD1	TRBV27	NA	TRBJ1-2	TGTGCCAGCAGCCCAGCCCCCGGGACAGGGAACTATGGCTACACCTTC	CASSPAPGTGNYGYTF
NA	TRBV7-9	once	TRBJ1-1	TGTGCCAGCAGCTTAATCCCTGACACTGAAGCTTTCTTT	CASSLIPDTEAFF
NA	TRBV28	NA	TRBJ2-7	TGTGCCAGCAGCGGACTTGTTTACGAGCAGTACTTC	CASSGLVYEQYF
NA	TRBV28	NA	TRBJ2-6	TGTGCCAGCAGTCTAAACCCGGGGTTCGGGGCCAACGTCCTGACTTTC	CASSLNPGFGANVLTF
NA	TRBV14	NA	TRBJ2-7	TGTGCCAGCAGCCGGACTTCGTACGGCGAGCAGTACTTC	CASSRTSYGEQYF
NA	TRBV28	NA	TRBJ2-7	TGTGCCAGCAGAACCGGACACCTCAGCGAGCAGTACTTC	CASRTGHLSEQYF
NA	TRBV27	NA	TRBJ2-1	TGTGCCAGCAGTTTCTCTATAGCGGCCCCGTACAATGAGCAGTTCTTC	CASSFSIAAPYNEQFF
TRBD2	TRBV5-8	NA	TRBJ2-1	TGTGCCAGCAGCTTGTTAGCGGGAGCATCTAATGAGCAGTTCTTC	CASSLLAGASNEQFF
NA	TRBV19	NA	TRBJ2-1	TGTGCCAGTAGTATAGGGGGGGTTGAGCAGTTCTTC	CASSIGGVEQFF
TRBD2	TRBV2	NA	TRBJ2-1	TGTGCCAGCACCCCCACCAGCGGGGGGTACAATGAGCAGTTCTTC	CASTPTSGGYNEQFF
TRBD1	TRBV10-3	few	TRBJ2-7	TGTGCCGTGCAGGGGGTCTCCTACGAGCAGTACTTC	CAVQGVSYEQYF
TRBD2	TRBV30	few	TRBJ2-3	TGTGCCTGGAGTGTATTAGCGGGGGGACCCACAGATACGCAGTATTTT	CAWSVLAGGPTDTQYF
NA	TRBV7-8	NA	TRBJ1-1	TGTGCCAGCTCTCTGGGGGGGTTGGGCACTGAAGCTTTCTTT	CASSLGGLGTEAFF
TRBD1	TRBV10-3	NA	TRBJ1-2	TGTGCCATCAGCCCGGGACAGGATAGGCACTATGGCTACACCTTC	CAISPGQDRHYGYTF
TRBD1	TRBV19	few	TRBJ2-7	TGTGCCAGTAGTTCAACCGGGACAGGGGACGAGCAGTACTTC	CASSSTGTGDEQYF
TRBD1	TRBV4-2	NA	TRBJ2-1	TGTGCCAGCAGCCAAGTCCCCGGACAGGGGGTCGATGAGCAGTTCTTC	CASSQVPGQGVDEQFF
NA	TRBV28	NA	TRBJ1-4	TGTGCTCTTCAAGGGGGATCTAATGAAAAACTGTTTTTT	CALQGGSNEKLFF
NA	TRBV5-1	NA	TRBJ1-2	TGCGCCAGCAAAAGGGGGTTGAACTATGGCTACACCTTC	CASKRGLNYGYTF
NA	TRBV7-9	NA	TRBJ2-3	TGTGCCAGCAGCCGCCGGGACTTTTACACAGATACGCAGTATTTT	CASSRRDFYTDTQYF
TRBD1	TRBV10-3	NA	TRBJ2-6	TGTGCCATCAGTGAAGCAGGGGACAGGGGTTCGGGGGCCAACGTCCTGACTTTC	CAISEAGDRGSGANVLTF
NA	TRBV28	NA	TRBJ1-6	TGTGCCAGCAGTGGCCCGAATTCACCCCTCCACTTT	CASSGPNSPLHF
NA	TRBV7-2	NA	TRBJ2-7	TGTGCCAGCAGCCCGCAATTGGGCGGGATTAGCCACGAGCAGTACTTC	CASSPQLGGISHEQYF
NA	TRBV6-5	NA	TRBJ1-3	TGTGCCAGCAGTACTCATTTTGGAAACACCATATATTTT	CASSTHFGNTIYF
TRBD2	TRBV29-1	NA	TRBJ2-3	TGCAGCGTTGAAGGGGGGGGTTTTAGTGGCGGGAGGATCGCAGATACGCAGTATTTT	CSVEGGGFSGGRIADTQYF